The clone carrying this TCR beta chain was counted a few times. Its antigen is not known. The data belong to a study of blood T cells in healthy people across ages. Regarding the study as a whole: A roughly linear age-dependent decrease characterized TCR beta diversity per million T cells. Changes seen in expanded clonotypes were possibly confounded by donor CMV status left unknown. Diversity estimated from one million T cells was considered an underestimate.

It was with a sample-barcoded 5' primer and a J-beta primer mix that a second PCR of about 6 to 12 cycles was run. From the 5' RACE reads, TCRdb called clonotypes with MiXCR, one entry per CDR3 protein. The table shows 850,000 to 1,300,000 distinct CDR3 sequences, with less than 50% occurring only once. The CDR3 loop spans 18 amino acids. The germline V gene encodes CDR1 SGHVS and CDR2 FNYEAQ. J was trimmed by 5 bases and V by 3 bases; bases with no gene match: 15. Sequences were obtained from blood. The sequence was collected from an older woman in good health. The rearrangement uses TRBV7-6 and TRBJ2-5; 10 bases fit TRBD2. CDR3 loop: CASSFLAGEGVGWETQYF. DNA for the CDR3: TGTGCCAGCAGCTTTCTAGCGGGAGAGGGTGTTGGCTGGGAGACCCAGTACTTC.